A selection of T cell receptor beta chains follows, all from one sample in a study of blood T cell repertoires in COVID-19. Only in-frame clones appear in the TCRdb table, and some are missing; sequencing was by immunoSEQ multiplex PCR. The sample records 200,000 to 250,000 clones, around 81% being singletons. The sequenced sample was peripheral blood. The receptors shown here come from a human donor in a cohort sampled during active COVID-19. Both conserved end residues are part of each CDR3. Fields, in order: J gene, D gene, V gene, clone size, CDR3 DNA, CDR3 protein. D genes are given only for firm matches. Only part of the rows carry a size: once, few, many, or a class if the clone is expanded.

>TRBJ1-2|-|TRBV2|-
TGTGCCAGCAGTGTCTCAGGTCGCTCTAACTATGGCTACACCTTC
CASSVSGRSNYGYTF
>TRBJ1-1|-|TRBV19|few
TGTGCCAGCGGACAACAGAACACTGAAGCTTTCTTT
CASGQQNTEAFF
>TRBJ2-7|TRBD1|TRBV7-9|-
TGTGCCAGCAGCTTACCGCAGGGGGCCCGGATCTTC
CASSLPQGARIF
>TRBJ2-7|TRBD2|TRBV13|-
TGTGCCAGCAGCCCCATGGGGTGGCGGGAGGGCTCCTACGAGCAGTACTTC
CASSPMGWREGSYEQYF
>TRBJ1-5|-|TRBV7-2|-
TGTGCCAGCAGCGACCAGTGGGGTTTAGAGGGTCAGCCCCAGCATTTT
CASSDQWGLEGQPQHF
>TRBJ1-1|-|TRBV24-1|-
TGTGCCACCAGTGACGGGGGACCGGCAGCTTTCTTT
CATSDGGPAAFF
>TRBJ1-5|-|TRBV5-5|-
TGTGCCAGCAGCTTGGACAGCCATCAGCCCCAGCATTTT
CASSLDSHQPQHF
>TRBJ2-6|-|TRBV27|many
TGTGCCAGCAGCGCTCTGCGGGGACGGATCTCTGGGGCCAACGTCCTGACTTTC
CASSALRGRISGANVLTF
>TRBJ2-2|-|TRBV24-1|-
TGTGCCACCAGTGATTTCGGGGAAACCGGGGAGCTGTTTTTT
CATSDFGETGELFF
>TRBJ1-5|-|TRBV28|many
TGTGCCAGCGGCTGGACAGAAAGCTCCTATAGCAATCAGCCCCAGCATTTT
CASGWTESSYSNQPQHF
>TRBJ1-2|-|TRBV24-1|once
TGTGCCACCAGTGACCCCCGGGTCCCCGGGAGTGGCTACACCTTC
CATSDPRVPGSGYTF
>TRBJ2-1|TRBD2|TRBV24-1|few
TGTGCCACCAGCTCGGGGGGGCCTATGTACAATGAGCAGTTCTTC
CATSSGGPMYNEQFF
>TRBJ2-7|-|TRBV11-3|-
TGTGCCAGCAGCTTAGCAGGCAGCTACGAGCAGTACTTC
CASSLAGSYEQYF
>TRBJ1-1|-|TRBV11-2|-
TGTGCCAGCAGCTTAGAAAGAGCGATTGAAGCTTTCTTT
CASSLERAIEAFF
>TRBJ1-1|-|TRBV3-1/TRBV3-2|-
TGTGCCAGCAGCCAAGATTATCCCACTGAAGCTTTCTTT
CASSQDYPTEAFF
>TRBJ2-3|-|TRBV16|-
TGTGCCAGCAGCCAATCAAGGGGGAGCACAGATACGCAGTATTTT
CASSQSRGSTDTQYF
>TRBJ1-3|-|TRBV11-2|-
TGTGCCAGCACCCTACAGGGAATGAGGGGAAACACCATATATTTT
CASTLQGMRGNTIYF
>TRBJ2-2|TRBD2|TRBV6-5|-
TGTGCCAGCATTCTTAGCGGGAGTACCGGGGAGCTGTTTTTT
CASILSGSTGELFF
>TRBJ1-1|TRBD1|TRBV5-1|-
TGCGCCAGCAGCTCCTCAGGGGGCACTGAAGCTTTCTTT
CASSSSGGTEAFF
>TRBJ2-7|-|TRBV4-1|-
TGCGCCAGCAGCCAAGGCGGGATCGAGCAGTACTTC
CASSQGGIEQYF
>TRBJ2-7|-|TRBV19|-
TGTGCCAGTAGTGAAGGAGGAACCCGAACCTACGAGCAGTACTTC
CASSEGGTRTYEQYF